The TCR beta chain described here comes from a study of cytomegalovirus exposure and HLA in healthy donors. Details on this clone: Its cognate antigen is unknown.

Primers included in the PCR were 60 Vbeta and 13 Jbeta primers. Libraries were prepared by immunoSEQ multiplex PCR; TCRdb keeps only in-frame clonotypes and omits some of them. Of more than 100,000 clones in the sample, 60% to 85% were seen once. Looked up from germline, CDR1 is GTSNPN and CDR2 is SVGIG (reference sequence). This CDR3 spans 13 amino acids. Trimming stripped 2 bases from V and 5 bases from J, with 12 bases between. Broader study findings: Listed as cytomegalovirus-associated were 150 to 200 TCR beta chains.

The sample comprised PBMCs. The chain recombines TRBV30 with TRBJ1-2, with TRBD1 as a possible D gene (5 bases). The sequence was collected from a female donor in good health and CMV-seropositive. Here the CDR3 reads CAWSLGPYYGYTF. The CDR3 coding sequence is TGTGCCTGGAGTTTGGGGCCCTATTATGGCTACACCTTC.